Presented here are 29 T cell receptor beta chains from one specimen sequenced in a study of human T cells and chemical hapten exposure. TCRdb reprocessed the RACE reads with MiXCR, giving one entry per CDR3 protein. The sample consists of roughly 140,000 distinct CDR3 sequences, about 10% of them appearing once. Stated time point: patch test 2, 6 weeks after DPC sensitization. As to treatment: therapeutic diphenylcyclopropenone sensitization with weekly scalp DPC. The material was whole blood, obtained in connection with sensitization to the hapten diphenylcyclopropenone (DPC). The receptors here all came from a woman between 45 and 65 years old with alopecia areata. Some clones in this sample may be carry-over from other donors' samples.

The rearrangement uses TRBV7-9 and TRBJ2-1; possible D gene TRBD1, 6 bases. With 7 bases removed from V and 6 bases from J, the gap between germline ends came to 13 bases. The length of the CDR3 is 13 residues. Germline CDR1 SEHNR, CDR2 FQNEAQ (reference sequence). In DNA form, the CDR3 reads TGTGCCAGCATCCCGGACAGCAGCAATGAGCAGTTCTTC. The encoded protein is CASIPDSSNEQFF.

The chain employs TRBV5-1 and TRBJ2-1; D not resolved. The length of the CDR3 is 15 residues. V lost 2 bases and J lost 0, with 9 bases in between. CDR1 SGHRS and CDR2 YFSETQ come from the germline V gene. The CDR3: CASSFQTSSYNEQFF. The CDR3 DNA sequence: TGCGCCAGCAGCTTTCAAACGAGCTCCTACAATGAGCAGTTCTTC.

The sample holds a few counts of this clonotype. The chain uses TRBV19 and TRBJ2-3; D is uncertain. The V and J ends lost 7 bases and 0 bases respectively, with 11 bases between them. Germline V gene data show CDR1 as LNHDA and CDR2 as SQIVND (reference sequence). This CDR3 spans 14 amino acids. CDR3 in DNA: TGTGCCAGTACTGCCAGGCCTAGCACAGATACGCAGTATTTT. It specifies CASTARPSTDTQYF.

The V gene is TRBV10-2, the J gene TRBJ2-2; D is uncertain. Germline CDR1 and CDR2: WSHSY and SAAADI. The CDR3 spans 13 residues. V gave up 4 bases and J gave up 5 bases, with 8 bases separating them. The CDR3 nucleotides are TGCGCCAGCAGTGGTACCTTAACCGGGGAGCTGTTTTTT. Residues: CASSGTLTGELFF.

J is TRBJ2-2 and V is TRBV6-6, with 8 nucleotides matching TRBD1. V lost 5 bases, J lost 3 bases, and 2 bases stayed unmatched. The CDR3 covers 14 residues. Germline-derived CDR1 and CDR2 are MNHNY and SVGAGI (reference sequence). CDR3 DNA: TGTGCCAGCAGTCAGACAGGGGACACCGGGGAGCTGTTTTTT. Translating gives CASSQTGDTGELFF.

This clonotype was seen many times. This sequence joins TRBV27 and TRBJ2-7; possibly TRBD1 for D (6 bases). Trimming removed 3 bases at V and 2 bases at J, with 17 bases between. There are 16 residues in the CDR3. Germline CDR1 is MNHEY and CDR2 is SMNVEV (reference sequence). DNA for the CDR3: TGTGCCAGCAGTTTCGTTTCTTGGGACAAAACCTACGAGCAGTACTTC. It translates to CASSFVSWDKTYEQYF.

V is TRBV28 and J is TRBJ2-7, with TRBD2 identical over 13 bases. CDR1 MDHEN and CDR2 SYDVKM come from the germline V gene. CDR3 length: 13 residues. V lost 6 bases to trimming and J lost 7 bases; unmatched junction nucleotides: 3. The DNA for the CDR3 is TGTGCCAGCAGACTAGCGGGAGGGCGGGAGCAGTACTTC. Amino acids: CASRLAGGREQYF.

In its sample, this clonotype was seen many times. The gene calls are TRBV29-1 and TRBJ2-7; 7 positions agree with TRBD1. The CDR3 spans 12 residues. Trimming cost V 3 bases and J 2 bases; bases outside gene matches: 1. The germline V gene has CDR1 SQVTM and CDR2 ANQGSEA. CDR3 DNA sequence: TGCAGCGTTGATAGGGGGCCCTACGAGCAGTACTTC. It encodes CSVDRGPYEQYF.

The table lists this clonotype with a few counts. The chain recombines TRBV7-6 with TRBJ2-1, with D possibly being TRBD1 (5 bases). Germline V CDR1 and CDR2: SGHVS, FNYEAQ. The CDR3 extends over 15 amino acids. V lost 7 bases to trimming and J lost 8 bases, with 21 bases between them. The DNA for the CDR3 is TGTGCCAGCACCTATCCCACGGCAGGGCCGGATGAGCAGTTCTTC. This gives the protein CASTYPTAGPDEQFF.

The DNA for the CDR3 is TGTGCCAGCAGTGCCTCTAGCGGGAGGTCTCAAGAGACCCAGTACTTC. Residues: CASSASSGRSQETQYF. The chain is built from TRBV6-1 and TRBJ2-5; 11 bases fit TRBD2. Per the germline V gene, CDR1 is MNHNS and CDR2 is SASEGT. This CDR3 has 16 residues. Trimming cost V 4 bases and J 2 bases; bases outside gene matches: 6.

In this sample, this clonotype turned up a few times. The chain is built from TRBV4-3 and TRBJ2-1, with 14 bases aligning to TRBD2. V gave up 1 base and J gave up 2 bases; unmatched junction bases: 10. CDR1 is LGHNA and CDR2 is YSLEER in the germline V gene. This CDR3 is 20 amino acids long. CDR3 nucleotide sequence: TGCGCCAGCAGCCAAGGCCCGGGACTAGCGGGAGAAGGGACCTACAATGAGCAGTTCTTC. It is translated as CASSQGPGLAGEGTYNEQFF.

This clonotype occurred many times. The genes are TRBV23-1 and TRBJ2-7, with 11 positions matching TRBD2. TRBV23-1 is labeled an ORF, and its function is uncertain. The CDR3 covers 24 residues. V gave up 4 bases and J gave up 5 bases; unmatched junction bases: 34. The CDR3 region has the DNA TGCGCCAGCAGTCGGTGGGAGGGAAACCCAATTCGACTAGCGGGGCATTGGAGACCCCACGAGCAGTACTTC. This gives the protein CASSRWEGNPIRLAGHWRPHEQYF.

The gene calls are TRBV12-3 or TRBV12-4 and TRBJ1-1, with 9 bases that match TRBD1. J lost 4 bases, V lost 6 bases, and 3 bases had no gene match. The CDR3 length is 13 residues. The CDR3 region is CASRADRGTEAFF. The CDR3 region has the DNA TGTGCCAGCAGAGCGGACAGGGGCACTGAAGCTTTCTTT.

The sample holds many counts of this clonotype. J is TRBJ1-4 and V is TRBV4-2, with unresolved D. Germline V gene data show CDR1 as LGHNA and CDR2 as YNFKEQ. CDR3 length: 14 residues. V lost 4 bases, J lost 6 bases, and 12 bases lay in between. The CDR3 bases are TGTGCCAGCAGCCGATACCGGGAGGATGAAAAACTGTTTTTT. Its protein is CASSRYREDEKLFF.

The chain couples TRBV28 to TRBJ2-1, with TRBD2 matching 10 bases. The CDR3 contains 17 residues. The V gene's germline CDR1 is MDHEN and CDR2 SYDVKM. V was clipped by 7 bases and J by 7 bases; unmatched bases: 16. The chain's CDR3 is CASTSCGSGTSVNEQFF. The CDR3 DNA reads TGTGCCAGCACATCTTGTGGGTCGGGGACTAGCGTAAATGAGCAGTTCTTC.

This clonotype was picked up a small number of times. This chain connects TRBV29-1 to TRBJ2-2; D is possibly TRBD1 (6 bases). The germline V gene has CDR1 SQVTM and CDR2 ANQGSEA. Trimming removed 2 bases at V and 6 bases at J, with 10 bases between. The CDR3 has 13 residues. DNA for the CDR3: TGCAGCGTTGAAAGGACAGCGGCCGGGGAGCTGTTTTTT. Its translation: CSVERTAAGELFF.

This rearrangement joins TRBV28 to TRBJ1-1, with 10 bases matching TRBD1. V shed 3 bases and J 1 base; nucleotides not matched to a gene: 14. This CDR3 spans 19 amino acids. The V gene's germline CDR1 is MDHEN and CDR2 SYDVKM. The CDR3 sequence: CASSFPSPGQGQRNTEAFF. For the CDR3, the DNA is TGTGCCAGCAGTTTTCCCTCTCCGGGACAGGGGCAAAGGAACACTGAAGCTTTCTTT.

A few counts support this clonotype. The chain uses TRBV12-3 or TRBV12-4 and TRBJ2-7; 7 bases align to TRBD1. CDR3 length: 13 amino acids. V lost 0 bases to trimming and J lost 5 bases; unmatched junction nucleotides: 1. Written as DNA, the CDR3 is TGTGCCAGCAGTTTAGCGAGGGGGCACGAGCAGTACTTC. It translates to CASSLARGHEQYF.

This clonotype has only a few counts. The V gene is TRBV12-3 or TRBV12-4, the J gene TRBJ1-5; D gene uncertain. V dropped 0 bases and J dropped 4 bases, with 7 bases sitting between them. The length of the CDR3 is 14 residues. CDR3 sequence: CASSLAGPNQPQHF. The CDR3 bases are TGTGCCAGCAGTTTAGCAGGGCCTAATCAGCCCCAGCATTTT.

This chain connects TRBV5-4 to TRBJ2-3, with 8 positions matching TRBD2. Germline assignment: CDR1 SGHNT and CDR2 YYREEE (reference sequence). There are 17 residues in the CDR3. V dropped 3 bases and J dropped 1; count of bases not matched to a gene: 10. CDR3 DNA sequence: TGTGCCAGCAGCTCTGGGGGTAGCGGGGTACGCACAGATACGCAGTATTTT. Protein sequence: CASSSGGSGVRTDTQYF.

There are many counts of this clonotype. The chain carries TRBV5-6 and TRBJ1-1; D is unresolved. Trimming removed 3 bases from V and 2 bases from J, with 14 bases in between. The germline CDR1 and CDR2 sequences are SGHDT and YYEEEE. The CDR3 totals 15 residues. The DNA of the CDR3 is TGTGCCAGCAGCTCCCCCCATAGGAGTAACACTGAAGCTTTCTTT. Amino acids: CASSSPHRSNTEAFF.

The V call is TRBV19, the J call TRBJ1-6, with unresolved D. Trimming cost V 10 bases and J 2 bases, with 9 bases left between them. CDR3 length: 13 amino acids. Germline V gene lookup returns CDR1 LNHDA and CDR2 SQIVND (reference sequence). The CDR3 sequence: CAIQKTYNSPLHF. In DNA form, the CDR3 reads TGTGCCATCCAAAAGACCTATAATTCACCCCTCCACTTT.

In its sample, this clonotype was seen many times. This chain's CDR3 is CASSLRVGTEAFF. DNA of the CDR3: TGCGCCAGCAGCTTGCGGGTAGGGACTGAAGCTTTCTTT. This chain links TRBV5-1 with TRBJ1-1; D not resolved. V lost 1 base and J lost 5, with 9 bases in between. CDR3 length equals 13 residues. The germline CDR1 and CDR2 sequences are SGHRS and YFSETQ.

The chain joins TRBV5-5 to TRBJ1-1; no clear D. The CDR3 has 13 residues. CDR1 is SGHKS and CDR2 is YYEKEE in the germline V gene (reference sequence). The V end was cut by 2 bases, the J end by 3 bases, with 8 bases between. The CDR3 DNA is TGTGCCAGCAGCTTAGAGGCGCACACTGAAGCTTTCTTT. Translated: CASSLEAHTEAFF.

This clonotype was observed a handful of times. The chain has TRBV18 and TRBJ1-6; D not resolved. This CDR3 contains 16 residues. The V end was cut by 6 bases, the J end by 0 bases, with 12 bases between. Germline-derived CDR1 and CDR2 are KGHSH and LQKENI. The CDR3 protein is CASSASPSSYNSPLHF. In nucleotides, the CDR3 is TGTGCCAGCTCCGCCAGCCCGAGCTCCTATAATTCACCCCTCCACTTT.

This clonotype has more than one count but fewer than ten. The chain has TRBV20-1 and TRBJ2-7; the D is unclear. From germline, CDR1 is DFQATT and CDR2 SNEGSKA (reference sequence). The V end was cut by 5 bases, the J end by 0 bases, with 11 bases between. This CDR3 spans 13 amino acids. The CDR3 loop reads CSAYDANSYEQYF. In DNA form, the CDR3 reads TGCAGTGCTTATGACGCGAACTCCTACGAGCAGTACTTC.

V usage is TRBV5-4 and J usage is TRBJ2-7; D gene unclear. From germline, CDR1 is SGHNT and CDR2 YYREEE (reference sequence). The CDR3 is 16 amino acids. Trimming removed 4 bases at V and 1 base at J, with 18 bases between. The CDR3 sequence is CASSPRSVGASYEQYF. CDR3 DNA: TGTGCCAGCAGCCCCCGGTCCGTAGGCGCTTCCTACGAGCAGTACTTC.

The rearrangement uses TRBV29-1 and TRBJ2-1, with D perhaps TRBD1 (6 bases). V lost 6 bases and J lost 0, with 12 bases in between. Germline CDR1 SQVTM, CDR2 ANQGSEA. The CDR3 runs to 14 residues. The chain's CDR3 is CSVLGQSSYNEQFF. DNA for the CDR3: TGCAGCGTCCTCGGACAGTCCTCCTACAATGAGCAGTTCTTC.

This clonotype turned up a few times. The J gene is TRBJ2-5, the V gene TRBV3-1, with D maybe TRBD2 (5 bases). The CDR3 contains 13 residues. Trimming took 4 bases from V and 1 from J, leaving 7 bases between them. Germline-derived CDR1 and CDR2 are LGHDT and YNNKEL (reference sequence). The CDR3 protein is CASSPDFQETQYF. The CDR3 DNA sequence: TGTGCCAGCAGCCCGGACTTCCAAGAGACCCAGTACTTC.